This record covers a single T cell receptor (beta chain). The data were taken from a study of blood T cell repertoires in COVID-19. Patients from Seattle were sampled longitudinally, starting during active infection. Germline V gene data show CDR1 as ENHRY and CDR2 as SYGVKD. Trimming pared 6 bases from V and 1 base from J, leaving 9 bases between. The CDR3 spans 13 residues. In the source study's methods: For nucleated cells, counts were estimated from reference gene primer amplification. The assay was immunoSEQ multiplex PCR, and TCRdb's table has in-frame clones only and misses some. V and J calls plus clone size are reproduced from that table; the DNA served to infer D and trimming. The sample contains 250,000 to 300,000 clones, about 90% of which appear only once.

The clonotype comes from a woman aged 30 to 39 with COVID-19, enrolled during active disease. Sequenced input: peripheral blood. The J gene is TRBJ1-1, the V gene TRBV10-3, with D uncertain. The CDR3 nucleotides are TGTGCCATCAGCCAGTACCCGAACACTGAAGCTTTCTTT. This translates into CAISQYPNTEAFF.